Listed here are 20 T cell receptor beta chains from one sample, sequenced in a study of spatial heterogeneity in lung cancer. TCRdb reprocessed the 5' RACE reads via MiXCR and lists one record per CDR3 protein. The sample holds approximately 8,800 distinct CDR3 sequences, around 5% seen once. Sample time point: sample taken at primary tumor resection. The antigens for these receptors are not known. Study observations and caveats: Expanded intratumoral alpha and beta TCR counts tracked tumor mutation counts.

Here the sequenced sample was lung tumor tissue, taken at surgery. All receptors derive from a female donor with early-stage non-small cell lung cancer.

This clonotype was counted at least ten times. The V call is TRBV10-1, the J call TRBJ2-5; D possibly corresponds to TRBD1 (5 bases). Germline lookup yields CDR1 WNHNN and CDR2 SYGVQD (reference sequence). This CDR3 is 14 amino acids long. The V gene lost 0 bases and the J gene lost 2 bases, with 7 bases spanning the gap. CDR3 amino acids: CASSESGDQETQYF. The DNA for the CDR3 is TGCGCCAGCAGTGAGTCAGGGGATCAAGAGACCCAGTACTTC.

This clonotype ranks as medium-sized (0.01 to 0.1%). The rearrangement joins TRBV5-1 to TRBJ1-1; D is undetermined. The CDR3 contains 13 residues. CDR1 is SGHRS and CDR2 is YFSETQ in the germline V gene. With 2 bases removed from V and 1 base from J, the gap between germline ends came to 6 bases. The CDR3 region has the DNA TGCGCCAGCAGCTTCGACGGGAACACTGAAGCTTTCTTT. Protein product: CASSFDGNTEAFF.

This clonotype has ten or more counts. The CDR3 here is CSAKDRGRITGELFF. The CDR3 coding sequence is TGCAGTGCGAAAGACAGGGGGCGGATCACCGGGGAGCTGTTTTTT. The chain joins TRBV20-1 to TRBJ2-2; 10 bases are shared with TRBD1. The CDR3 consists of 15 residues. CDR1 is DFQATT, CDR2 SNEGSKA, per germline (reference sequence). V shed 6 bases and J 4 bases; nucleotides not matched to a gene: 8.

This clonotype was observed many times. V is TRBV6-1 and J is TRBJ2-3; the match to TRBD2 covers 8 bases. The CDR3 has 15 residues. V lost 6 bases and J lost 3; bases outside the gene matches: 8. Germline V gene data show CDR1 as MNHNS and CDR2 as SASEGT. DNA of the CDR3: TGTGCCAGCAGCCTGTTGTCTAGCGGGACAGATACGCAGTATTTT. Amino acid sequence: CASSLLSSGTDTQYF.

By proportion, this clonotype is medium-sized (0.01 to 0.1%). The gene calls are TRBV2 and TRBJ2-1, with D tentatively TRBD2 (5 bases). Per germline, CDR1 SNHLY and CDR2 FYNNEI. The CDR3 loop spans 14 amino acids. The V end lost 5 bases, the J end lost 2 bases, and 10 bases lay between the germline ends. The CDR3 spells CASSSRGTYNEQFF. CDR3 DNA sequence: TGTGCCAGCAGTTCCCGGGGTACCTACAATGAGCAGTTCTTC.

This clonotype is classed as medium-sized. The CDR3 spells CAITALAGASDTQYF. DNA of the CDR3: TGTGCCATCACCGCGCTAGCGGGGGCCTCAGATACGCAGTATTTT. This sequence joins TRBV12-3 or TRBV12-4 and TRBJ2-3, with 10 bases lining up with TRBD2. This CDR3 comprises 15 residues. J gave up 4 bases and V 10 bases, and 11 bases lay outside the gene matches.

This clonotype came up many times. This rearrangement joins TRBV28 to TRBJ2-5; a possible D gene is TRBD1 (6 bases). CDR3 length: 14 amino acids. The ends were cut back, 5 bases at V and 0 bases at J, with 10 bases in the middle. The germline gives CDR1 MDHEN, CDR2 SYDVKM. This CDR3 is CASSPQGNQETQYF. CDR3 DNA sequence: TGTGCCAGCAGTCCTCAGGGGAACCAAGAGACCCAGTACTTC.

The chain combines TRBV30 with TRBJ1-4; D possibly corresponds to TRBD1 (6 bases). This CDR3 comprises 15 residues. From germline, CDR1 is GTSNPN and CDR2 SVGIG (reference sequence). The germline V and J ends were trimmed by 1 base and 0 bases, with 9 bases remaining between them. The DNA of the CDR3 is TGTGCCTGGAGTGGGGGGGGCGCAACTAATGAAAAACTGTTTTTT. Its translation: CAWSGGGATNEKLFF.

Judged by abundance, this clonotype is medium-sized (0.01 to 0.1%). The rearrangement uses TRBV11-2 and TRBJ2-3, with D maybe TRBD1 (5 bases). The CDR3 length is 15 residues. Trimming took off 5 bases at V and 4 bases at J, with 16 bases between the two ends. CDR1 is SGHAT and CDR2 is FQNNGV in the germline V gene. This chain's CDR3 is CASSLGRGISDTQYF. CDR3 in DNA: TGTGCCAGCAGCCTGGGGCGCGGAATATCAGATACGCAGTATTTT.

This clonotype was counted ten times or more. The CDR3 sequence is CASDRPDYGYTF. The CDR3 DNA sequence: TGTGCCTCGGACAGGCCGGACTATGGCTACACCTTC. The chain recombines TRBV11-2 with TRBJ1-2; 7 bases line up with TRBD1. The germline gives CDR1 SGHAT, CDR2 FQNNGV. V trimming: 11 bases; J trimming: 3 bases; junction bases outside the gene matches: 6. The CDR3 runs to 12 residues.

This clonotype has ten or more counts. The J gene is TRBJ2-2, the V gene TRBV5-1, with D possibly being TRBD2 (6 bases). This CDR3 is built from 16 residues. The V end was cut by 0 bases, the J end by 2 bases, with 11 bases between. In germline, CDR1 is SGHRS, CDR2 YFSETQ. The CDR3 DNA reads TGCGCCAGCAGCTTGGTAACTAGCCTTAACACCGGGGAGCTGTTTTTT. Protein product: CASSLVTSLNTGELFF.

This clonotype appeared many times. V is TRBV6-2 or TRBV6-3 and J is TRBJ2-3; 12 nucleotides align to TRBD2. V was pared by 2 bases and J by 1 base, with 4 bases of the junction left unmatched. CDR1 and CDR2 from the germline V gene are MNHEY and SVGEGT. This CDR3 comprises 17 residues. CDR3 amino acids: CASSYGTSGRRTDTQYF. The CDR3 DNA follows: TGTGCCAGCAGTTACGGGACTAGCGGGCGCCGCACAGATACGCAGTATTTT.

This clonotype is labeled as medium-sized. The chain employs TRBV5-1 and TRBJ2-1; D gene uncertain. The CDR3 covers 16 residues. The ends were cut back, 0 bases at V and 6 bases at J, with 16 bases in the middle. Germline V gives CDR1 SGHRS, CDR2 YFSETQ. The CDR3 nucleotides read TGCGCCAGCAGCTTGGGTAGCCTTGCGCGCCTCAATGAGCAGTTCTTC. It codes for CASSLGSLARLNEQFF.

This clonotype is medium-sized within its sample. The rearrangement uses TRBV11-2 and TRBJ2-2, with TRBD2 identical over 8 bases. From germline, CDR1 is SGHAT and CDR2 FQNNGV. The CDR3 extends over 14 amino acids. The V and J ends lost 0 bases and 6 bases, in that order; junction bases with no gene match: 0. This CDR3 is CASSLEREAGELFF. The CDR3 DNA reads as TGTGCCAGCAGCTTAGAGCGGGAGGCCGGGGAGCTGTTTTTT.

This clonotype was picked up a small number of times. The chain uses TRBV7-8 and TRBJ1-2; D unclear. V was cut by 5 bases and J by 0 bases, with 13 bases left in between. This CDR3 comprises 15 residues. CDR1 is SGHVS, CDR2 FQNEAQ, per germline. CDR3 region: CASSPRSSTNYGYTF. The CDR3, as DNA: TGTGCCAGCAGCCCCCGGTCGTCTACTAACTATGGCTACACCTTC.

This clonotype was observed many times. The chain recombines TRBV27 with TRBJ1-2, with 8 bases lining up with TRBD1. Looked up from germline, CDR1 is MNHEY and CDR2 is SMNVEV (reference sequence). The J segment lost 7 bases and the V segment lost 6 bases, leaving 7 bases of the junction unmatched. The CDR3 length is 13 residues. The CDR3 spells CASRVTQGAGYTF. The DNA of the CDR3 is TGTGCCAGCAGAGTTACCCAGGGGGCTGGCTACACCTTC.

This clonotype was picked up many times. The chain links TRBV5-1 to TRBJ2-2, with 7 nucleotides matching TRBD1. Germline V gene lookup returns CDR1 SGHRS and CDR2 YFSETQ. V shed 0 bases and J 1 base; nucleotides not matched to a gene: 0. This CDR3 spans 15 amino acids. Written as DNA, the CDR3 is TGCGCCAGCAGCTTGGCAGGGGGGAACACCGGGGAGCTGTTTTTT. Residues: CASSLAGGNTGELFF. The full variable domain, its missing parts supplied by reference TRBV5-1 and TRBJ2-2, is KAGVTQTPRYLIKTRGQQVTLSCSPISGHRSVSWYQQTPGQGLQFLFEYFSETQRNKGNFPGRFSGRQFSNSRSEMNVSTLELGDSALYLCASSLAGGNTGELFFGEGSRLTVL.

This clonotype was recorded at least ten times. This chain connects TRBV2 to TRBJ2-6; the D is unclear. The ends were cut back, 2 bases at V and 4 bases at J, with 9 bases in the middle. This CDR3 contains 15 residues. The germline gives CDR1 SNHLY, CDR2 FYNNEI. The CDR3 is CASSENPPGANVLTF. In nucleotides, the CDR3 is TGTGCCAGCAGTGAAAACCCGCCCGGGGCCAACGTCCTGACTTTC.

This clonotype was observed many times. This sequence joins TRBV11-2 and TRBJ1-1; D is unclear. Germline V gene data show CDR1 as SGHAT and CDR2 as FQNNGV. V was trimmed by 4 bases and J by 10 bases, leaving 16 bases between them. The CDR3 consists of 13 residues. In DNA, the CDR3 is TGTGCCAGCAGCTCCGACAAAAACAAAGGAGCTTTCTTT. Translating gives CASSSDKNKGAFF. Complete variable domain (other parts from reference TRBV11-2 and TRBJ1-1): EAGVAQSPRYKIIEKRQSVAFWCNPISGHATLYWYQQILGQGPKLLIQFQNNGVVDDSQLPKDRFSAERLKGVDSTLKIQPAKLEDSAVYLCASSSDKNKGAFFGQGTRLTVV.

By sample fraction, this clonotype is medium-sized. V is TRBV7-2 and J is TRBJ2-2; D call uncertain. This CDR3 is built from 13 residues. Germline V CDR1 and CDR2: SGHTA, FQGNSA. V lost 5 bases and J lost 1, with 5 bases in between. The CDR3 DNA sequence: TGTGCCAGCAGCCTGCTGAACACCGGGGAGCTGTTTTTT. The encoded protein is CASSLLNTGELFF.